Only a few counts were recorded for the clone carrying this TCR beta chain. Its antigen is unidentified. The data derive from a study of beta chain features in type 1 diabetes. Whole-study context: Sorted cells, some 110,000,000 in number, were examined across all samples.

CD45RO/CCR7/CD25/CD127/CD95/CD27 sorting isolated CD4+ naive, central memory, regulatory and stem cell-like memory cells. V dropped 3 bases and J dropped 0 bases, with 13 bases sitting between them. The CDR3 length is 16 residues. Germline values: CDR1 PRHDT, CDR2 FYEKMQ (reference sequence). Overall study results and limits: Type 1 diabetes patients had VDJ junctions that carried fewer insertions and more deletions. Shorter TCRB CDR3s, moderately but significantly so, marked every one of the four CD4+ subsets in Type 1 diabetes patients. Cells carrying high TCR expression could end up over-represented when cDNA is sequenced.

All of the isolated RNA was reverse transcribed, so expressed TCRB transcripts were sequenced. Assay: immunoSEQ multiplex PCR; the TCRdb copy retains only in-frame clones and omits some. The sample consists of a few hundred thousand clones, around 9.6% of them appearing once. The J gene is TRBJ2-3, the V gene TRBV13; D gene unclear. Material for sequencing was central memory CD4+ T cells from blood. This sequence originates from a young man with type 1 diabetes. The CDR3: CASSFRPLTSTDTQYF. In nucleotides, the CDR3 is TGTGCCAGCAGCTTTAGACCGCTAACTAGCACAGATACGCAGTATTTT.